The TCR beta chain described here comes from a study of post-analysis software for immune sequencing data. Unique molecular identifiers were carried by the TCR beta cDNA libraries. TCRdb processed the PCR reads anew with MiXCR; each CDR3 protein has one entry. Seen here are 350,000 to 500,000 distinct CDR3 sequences, approximately 39% observed once, and the top ten hold approximately 7.6%. Study-level findings and limits: By F measure, samples from a shared preparation batch strongly co-clustered. Patients had higher frequencies than controls of roughly five TRBV segments, including TRBV5-6, TRBV5-1 and TRBV20-1.

On this clonotype itself: Its antigen remains unidentified.

Germline CDR1 MNHNY, CDR2 SVGAGI (reference sequence). The V end was cut by 6 bases, the J end by 7 bases, with 7 bases between. There are 11 residues in the CDR3. V is TRBV6-6 and J is TRBJ1-5, with unresolved D. The material sequenced was blood. The source is a girl aged 2 to 10 with multiple sclerosis. The CDR3, as DNA: TGTGCCAGCAGCCCCGGGCAGCCCCAGCATTTT. The encoded protein is CASSPGQPQHF.